This section outlines one TCR beta chain sequence together with its context. Original methodology: By means of reference gene primer amplification, nucleated cell counts were estimated. The repertoire was sequenced with immunoSEQ multiplex PCR; TCRdb's copy has only in-frame clones and lacks some. V, J and clone size are taken as reported in that table, and D and trimming were inferred from the DNA itself. The sample contains under 200,000 clones, roughly 80% of which appear only once. The sample is drawn from a study of blood T cell repertoires in COVID-19. Study-level background: There were acute and convalescent COVID-19 samples, and they came from the United States, Italy and Spain. PBMCs, B-cell-depleted T cells, or T cells provided the cDNA or gDNA that made up the material.

V was shortened by 3 bases and J by 1 base, with 9 bases between the two germline ends. The germline gives CDR1 LGHDT, CDR2 YNNKEL (reference sequence). CDR3 size: 15 residues. J is TRBJ2-2 and V is TRBV3-1 (or the pseudogene TRBV3-2); D perhaps matches TRBD1 (6 bases). This clonotype was obtained from a woman aged 30 to 39 with acute or convalescent COVID-19. Sequenced sample: peripheral blood. CDR3 DNA: TGTGCCAGCAGCCAGATGACAGGGAACACCGGGGAGCTGTTTTTT. It codes for CASSQMTGNTGELFF.